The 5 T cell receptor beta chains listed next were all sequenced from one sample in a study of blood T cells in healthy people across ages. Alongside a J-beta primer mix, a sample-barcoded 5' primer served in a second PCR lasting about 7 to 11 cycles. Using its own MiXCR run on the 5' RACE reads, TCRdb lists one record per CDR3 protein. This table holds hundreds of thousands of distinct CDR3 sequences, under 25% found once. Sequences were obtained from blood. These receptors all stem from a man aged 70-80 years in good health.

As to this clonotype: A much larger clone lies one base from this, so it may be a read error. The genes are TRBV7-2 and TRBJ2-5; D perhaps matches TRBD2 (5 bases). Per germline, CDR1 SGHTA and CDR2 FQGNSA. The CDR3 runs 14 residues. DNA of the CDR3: TGTGCCAGCAGCTTAGCGATAGCGAAAGAGGCCCAGTACTTC. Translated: CASSLAIAKEAQYF.

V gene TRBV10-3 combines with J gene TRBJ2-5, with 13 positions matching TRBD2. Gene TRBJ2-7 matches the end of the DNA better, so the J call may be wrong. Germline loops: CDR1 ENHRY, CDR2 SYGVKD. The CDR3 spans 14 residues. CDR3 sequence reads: CAIGTSGTPVEQYF. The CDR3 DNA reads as TGTGCCATTGGGACTAGCGGGACCCCAGTCGAGCAGTACTTC.

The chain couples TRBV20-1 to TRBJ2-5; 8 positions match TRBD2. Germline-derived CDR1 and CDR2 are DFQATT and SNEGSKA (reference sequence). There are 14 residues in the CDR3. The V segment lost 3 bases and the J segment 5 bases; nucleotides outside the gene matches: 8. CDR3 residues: CSASPRRLAETQYF. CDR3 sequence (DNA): TGCAGTGCTAGCCCCCGACGACTAGCGGAGACCCAGTACTTC.

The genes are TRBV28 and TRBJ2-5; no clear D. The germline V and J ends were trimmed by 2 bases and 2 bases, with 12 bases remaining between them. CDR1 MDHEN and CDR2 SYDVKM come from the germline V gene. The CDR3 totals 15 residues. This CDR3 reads CASSLVAARQETQYF. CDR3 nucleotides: TGTGCCAGCAGTTTAGTTGCAGCGAGACAAGAGACCCAGTACTTC.

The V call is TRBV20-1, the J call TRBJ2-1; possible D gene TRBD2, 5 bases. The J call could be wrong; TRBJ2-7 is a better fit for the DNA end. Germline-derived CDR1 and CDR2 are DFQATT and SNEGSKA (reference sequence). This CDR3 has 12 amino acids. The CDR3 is CSALRDPLMQYF. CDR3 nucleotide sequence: TGCAGTGCTCTTCGGGATCCCCTTATGCAGTACTTC.